These T cell receptor beta chains were read from a single sample in a study of read filtering for tumor transcriptome and immune sequencing. MiXCR was run by TCRdb on the reads, yielding one entry per CDR3 protein. The data show 100,000 to 150,000 distinct CDR3 sequences, with 13% seen just once and 7% to 9% held by the top ten. Sequencing used a population of CD138-negative cells sorted from bone marrow. These receptors originate from a donor over 35 with multiple myeloma. The CDR3 runs from the conserved cysteine through the conserved F or W. Each record gives: CDR3 DNA, CDR3 protein, V gene, J gene, clone size, D gene. The D gene is left open where the match is weak. Clone size, where shown, is once, few, many, or a class for clones that have expanded.

cdr3_nt: TGTGCCATCAGGGACGGCGACCAGCCCCAGCATTTT
cdr3_aa: CAIRDGDQPQHF
v_call: TRBV10-3
j_call: TRBJ1-5
clone_size: .
d_call: .

cdr3_nt: TGTGCCAGCAGCTTAGAGACTGCGGTCTCGTACGAGCAGTACTTC
cdr3_aa: CASSLETAVSYEQYF
v_call: TRBV7-9
j_call: TRBJ2-7
clone_size: many
d_call: .

cdr3_nt: TGCAGCGTTGCTATTGGCAATCAGCCCCAGCATTTT
cdr3_aa: CSVAIGNQPQHF
v_call: TRBV29-1
j_call: TRBJ1-5
clone_size: many
d_call: .

cdr3_nt: TGTGCCAGCAGCCCCGGGACATCGTACCAAGAGACCCAGTACTTC
cdr3_aa: CASSPGTSYQETQYF
v_call: TRBV12-3/TRBV12-4
j_call: TRBJ2-5
clone_size: few
d_call: .

cdr3_nt: TGCAGTGCTAGCCCTAGCGGTCCTCCCTACAATGAGCAGTTCTTC
cdr3_aa: CSASPSGPPYNEQFF
v_call: TRBV20-1
j_call: TRBJ2-1
clone_size: few
d_call: TRBD2

cdr3_nt: TGCAGCGTAACGGGGCAGGGGATGTTGGAGCAGTACTTC
cdr3_aa: CSVTGQGMLEQYF
v_call: TRBV29-1
j_call: TRBJ2-7
clone_size: many
d_call: .

cdr3_nt: TGTGCCAGCAGTCCGACGGACAGACCTCTGGGCCAGTACTTC
cdr3_aa: CASSPTDRPLGQYF
v_call: TRBV6-5
j_call: TRBJ2-5
clone_size: many
d_call: .

cdr3_nt: TGCGCCAGCAGCTTGGAAGGGCAGGGCCCCCTTCTTGATGGCTACACCTTC
cdr3_aa: CASSLEGQGPLLDGYTF
v_call: TRBV5-1
j_call: TRBJ1-2
clone_size: many
d_call: .

cdr3_nt: TGTGCCAGCAGTTCACAGGGGAGTGAAGCTTTCTTT
cdr3_aa: CASSSQGSEAFF
v_call: TRBV2
j_call: TRBJ1-1
clone_size: many
d_call: TRBD1

cdr3_nt: TGTGCCAGCAGCGTAACCGGGGGTGGCGCTGAAGCTTTCTTT
cdr3_aa: CASSVTGGGAEAFF
v_call: TRBV5-4
j_call: TRBJ1-1
clone_size: .
d_call: .

cdr3_nt: TGTGCCAGTACCCCCAGTGCTAGCTCCTACAATGAGCAGTTCTTC
cdr3_aa: CASTPSASSYNEQFF
v_call: TRBV19
j_call: TRBJ2-1
clone_size: many
d_call: .

cdr3_nt: TGCGCCAGCAGCCAAGTGGGGTCAGCCGGGGAGCTGTTTTTT
cdr3_aa: CASSQVGSAGELFF
v_call: TRBV4-3
j_call: TRBJ2-2
clone_size: many
d_call: .

cdr3_nt: TGCACCAGCAGCCAAGATCGGAGGCGGGGAAGCAATCTGCCCCAGCATTTT
cdr3_aa: CTSSQDRRRGSNLPQHF
v_call: TRBV4-1
j_call: TRBJ1-5
clone_size: once
d_call: .

cdr3_nt: TGTGCCAGCAGCCAGAGGGTCCTAAACAATGAGCAGTTCTTC
cdr3_aa: CASSQRVLNNEQFF
v_call: TRBV3-1
j_call: TRBJ2-1
clone_size: many
d_call: .

cdr3_nt: TGTGCCAGCCGGGGGACAGATAGCGTTAATCAGCCCCAGCATTTT
cdr3_aa: CASRGTDSVNQPQHF
v_call: TRBV12-3/TRBV12-4
j_call: TRBJ1-5
clone_size: many
d_call: TRBD1

cdr3_nt: TGTGCCAGCAGCTTATCGAGGGTGGCGGAAGAAAAACTGTTTTTT
cdr3_aa: CASSLSRVAEEKLFF
v_call: TRBV7-9
j_call: TRBJ1-4
clone_size: many
d_call: .

cdr3_nt: TGTGCCAGCAGTTCGGAGATAGGGTACAATGAGCAGTTCTTC
cdr3_aa: CASSSEIGYNEQFF
v_call: TRBV27
j_call: TRBJ2-1
clone_size: many
d_call: .

cdr3_nt: TGCAGTGCTCGGGACCTCTTCACAGATACGCAGTATTTT
cdr3_aa: CSARDLFTDTQYF
v_call: TRBV20-1
j_call: TRBJ2-3
clone_size: few
d_call: .

cdr3_nt: TGCAGTGCTAGAGATTTTCGGGAGGTGTCAGGGGCCGAAGAAAAACTGTTTTTT
cdr3_aa: CSARDFREVSGAEEKLFF
v_call: TRBV20-1
j_call: TRBJ1-4
clone_size: many
d_call: .

cdr3_nt: TGTGCCAGCACCCTCCGAGCCGGTTATAACTATGGCTACACCTTC
cdr3_aa: CASTLRAGYNYGYTF
v_call: TRBV27
j_call: TRBJ1-2
clone_size: many
d_call: .

cdr3_nt: TGCAGCGCCGTCCATTCACAGGCGATCCAAGAGACCCAGTACTTC
cdr3_aa: CSAVHSQAIQETQYF
v_call: TRBV29-1
j_call: TRBJ2-5
clone_size: many
d_call: .

cdr3_nt: TGTGCCAGCAGCCCCGGGCGTGGCAGCGGGGATCAGCCCCAGCATTTT
cdr3_aa: CASSPGRGSGDQPQHF
v_call: TRBV5-7
j_call: TRBJ1-5
clone_size: many
d_call: .

cdr3_nt: TGTGCCAGCAGTCCCGGGGCAGGGAGAGGTAGGGAGCAGTTCTTC
cdr3_aa: CASSPGAGRGREQFF
v_call: TRBV2
j_call: TRBJ2-1
clone_size: .
d_call: .

cdr3_nt: TGTGCCAGCAGCTCGGCCGGGAGCTCTGGGGCCAACGTCCTGACTTTC
cdr3_aa: CASSSAGSSGANVLTF
v_call: TRBV5-5
j_call: TRBJ2-6
clone_size: many
d_call: .

cdr3_nt: TGTGCCAGTACCAAAACAGGGTTCACGAACACCGGGGAGCTGTTTTTT
cdr3_aa: CASTKTGFTNTGELFF
v_call: TRBV6-2/TRBV6-3
j_call: TRBJ2-2
clone_size: many
d_call: .

cdr3_nt: TGCAGTGCTCCTTCTCGGAATGAGCAGTTCTTC
cdr3_aa: CSAPSRNEQFF
v_call: TRBV20-1
j_call: TRBJ2-1
clone_size: .
d_call: .

cdr3_nt: TGTGCCAGCAGTGGTTACGGGTGGAGAGACGAGCAGTACTTC
cdr3_aa: CASSGYGWRDEQYF
v_call: TRBV12-3/TRBV12-4
j_call: TRBJ2-7
clone_size: many
d_call: .

cdr3_nt: TGCAGTGCTCCAGGAGCGTACTACAATGAGCAGTTCTTC
cdr3_aa: CSAPGAYYNEQFF
v_call: TRBV20-1
j_call: TRBJ2-1
clone_size: .
d_call: .

cdr3_nt: TGTGCCAGCAGCTTAGGTTACGGGGCAGGAGAGACCCAGTACTTC
cdr3_aa: CASSLGYGAGETQYF
v_call: TRBV7-8
j_call: TRBJ2-5
clone_size: many
d_call: .

cdr3_nt: TGTGCCAGCAGCATCAGAGCGGGGCAGGCCTACGAGCAGTACTTC
cdr3_aa: CASSIRAGQAYEQYF
v_call: TRBV13
j_call: TRBJ2-7
clone_size: many
d_call: TRBD2

cdr3_nt: TGTGCCACCTCTGAGGGAGACACCATATATTTT
cdr3_aa: CATSEGDTIYF
v_call: TRBV10-3
j_call: TRBJ1-3
clone_size: .
d_call: .

cdr3_nt: TGCACCAGCCGAGCGAGAGTAACGGGGAATGAGCAGTTCTTC
cdr3_aa: CTSRARVTGNEQFF
v_call: TRBV10-1
j_call: TRBJ2-1
clone_size: .
d_call: .

cdr3_nt: TGTGCCAGCAGTTTAGCCCGGGGGACCCAGTACTTC
cdr3_aa: CASSLARGTQYF
v_call: TRBV12-3/TRBV12-4
j_call: TRBJ2-5
clone_size: few
d_call: .

cdr3_nt: TGTGCCAGCAGCTCGGGACTAGCGGGGCGTTCCCATACGCAGTATTTT
cdr3_aa: CASSSGLAGRSHTQYF
v_call: TRBV7-2
j_call: TRBJ2-3
clone_size: few
d_call: TRBD2

cdr3_nt: TGCAGCGTCCCGGAACCGGACACCTTATGGGGTGGGGCCAACGTCCTGACTTTC
cdr3_aa: CSVPEPDTLWGGANVLTF
v_call: TRBV29-1
j_call: TRBJ2-6
clone_size: many
d_call: .

cdr3_nt: TGCAGCGTTGTAGTGAACACTGAAGCTTTCTTT
cdr3_aa: CSVVVNTEAFF
v_call: TRBV29-1
j_call: TRBJ1-1
clone_size: many
d_call: .

cdr3_nt: TGCAGTGCCACCGACAGCTCCTACGAGCAGTACTTC
cdr3_aa: CSATDSSYEQYF
v_call: TRBV20-1
j_call: TRBJ2-7
clone_size: many
d_call: .

cdr3_nt: TGCAGCGTTGAAGATCCTGACAGAGATGGGGACACCATATATTTT
cdr3_aa: CSVEDPDRDGDTIYF
v_call: TRBV29-1
j_call: TRBJ1-3
clone_size: .
d_call: .

cdr3_nt: TGCAGTGCTAGAGGGACCTACGAGCAGTACTTC
cdr3_aa: CSARGTYEQYF
v_call: TRBV20-1
j_call: TRBJ2-7
clone_size: .
d_call: .

cdr3_nt: TGCGCCAGCAGTTCCGACACGAGCTCCTACAATGAGCAGCTCTTT
cdr3_aa: CASSSDTSSYNEQLF
v_call: TRBV4-1
j_call: TRBJ2-1
clone_size: .
d_call: .

cdr3_nt: TGCGCCAGCAGCCGCCGACTAGCGGGCCGAGGTAATGAGCAGTTCTTC
cdr3_aa: CASSRRLAGRGNEQFF
v_call: TRBV4-3
j_call: TRBJ2-1
clone_size: .
d_call: TRBD2

cdr3_nt: TGCAGTGCTGATTCTAGCGGGAGGGCCCTCTCCTACGAGCAGTACTTC
cdr3_aa: CSADSSGRALSYEQYF
v_call: TRBV20-1
j_call: TRBJ2-7
clone_size: many
d_call: TRBD2

cdr3_nt: TGTGCCAGCAGTGGTCCGGGTACTAGCGGTTTTGGCAGCGAGCAGTTCTTC
cdr3_aa: CASSGPGTSGFGSEQFF
v_call: TRBV12-3/TRBV12-4
j_call: TRBJ2-1
clone_size: many
d_call: TRBD2

cdr3_nt: TGTGCCAGCAGCCAACCCCCAGGGCTAGCGGGAGAAGAGACCCAGTACTTC
cdr3_aa: CASSQPPGLAGEETQYF
v_call: TRBV4-1
j_call: TRBJ2-5
clone_size: many
d_call: TRBD2

cdr3_nt: TGCGCCAGCAGCCAAGAGGGACTTCCCTACGAGCAGTACTTC
cdr3_aa: CASSQEGLPYEQYF
v_call: TRBV4-1
j_call: TRBJ2-7
clone_size: many
d_call: .

cdr3_nt: TGTGCCAGCAGCTTACGAGGGAGTAGTTCACCCCTCCACTTT
cdr3_aa: CASSLRGSSSPLHF
v_call: TRBV7-9
j_call: TRBJ1-6
clone_size: many
d_call: .

cdr3_nt: TGTGCCAGCAGTTATGACGGGACTAGCGGCCCCTACAATGAGCAGTTCTTC
cdr3_aa: CASSYDGTSGPYNEQFF
v_call: TRBV6-2/TRBV6-3
j_call: TRBJ2-1
clone_size: .
d_call: TRBD2

cdr3_nt: TGTGCCAGCAGCCAAGATACAGGGGAACAAGAGACCCAGTACTTC
cdr3_aa: CASSQDTGEQETQYF
v_call: TRBV4-2
j_call: TRBJ2-5
clone_size: .
d_call: TRBD1

cdr3_nt: TGTGCCAGCAGCTTAGATGGCTGGGAAGAGACCCAGTACTTC
cdr3_aa: CASSLDGWEETQYF
v_call: TRBV7-8
j_call: TRBJ2-5
clone_size: many
d_call: .

cdr3_nt: TGTGCCAGCAGCTCGAGTCGTTTCTATGGCTACACCTTC
cdr3_aa: CASSSSRFYGYTF
v_call: TRBV7-9
j_call: TRBJ1-2
clone_size: many
d_call: .

cdr3_nt: TGCAGCGCGGGACAGTCATATGGCTACACCTTC
cdr3_aa: CSAGQSYGYTF
v_call: TRBV29-1
j_call: TRBJ1-2
clone_size: many
d_call: TRBD1

cdr3_nt: TGTGCCAGCAGTGAACAGGGCGGGTCGAACATTCAGTACTTC
cdr3_aa: CASSEQGGSNIQYF
v_call: TRBV6-4
j_call: TRBJ2-4
clone_size: .
d_call: .

cdr3_nt: TGCAGCGTTTATGGGTTGACTAATGAAAAACTGTTTTTT
cdr3_aa: CSVYGLTNEKLFF
v_call: TRBV29-1
j_call: TRBJ1-4
clone_size: many
d_call: .

cdr3_nt: TGTGCCAGCAGTTCCCACAGCTATGGCTACACCTTC
cdr3_aa: CASSSHSYGYTF
v_call: TRBV6-2/TRBV6-3
j_call: TRBJ1-2
clone_size: many
d_call: .

cdr3_nt: TGCAGCGTTGTACGACTAGCGGAAAACAATGAGCAGTTCTTC
cdr3_aa: CSVVRLAENNEQFF
v_call: TRBV29-1
j_call: TRBJ2-1
clone_size: many
d_call: TRBD2

cdr3_nt: TGTGCCAGCAGCCAACCCCCCCACACTGAAGCTTTCTTT
cdr3_aa: CASSQPPHTEAFF
v_call: TRBV4-2
j_call: TRBJ1-1
clone_size: many
d_call: .

cdr3_nt: TGTGCCAGCAGCCGTGGACTAGCGGGAGGCGAGCAGTTCTTC
cdr3_aa: CASSRGLAGGEQFF
v_call: TRBV7-3
j_call: TRBJ2-1
clone_size: .
d_call: TRBD2

cdr3_nt: TGTGCCAGCAGCTTAGCTTACCAGCGGGAGGGGGCTTACGAGCAGTACTTC
cdr3_aa: CASSLAYQREGAYEQYF
v_call: TRBV7-9
j_call: TRBJ2-7
clone_size: many
d_call: TRBD2

cdr3_nt: TGTGCCATCAGCGGGACGGGATTGGACACTGAAGCTTTCTTT
cdr3_aa: CAISGTGLDTEAFF
v_call: TRBV10-3
j_call: TRBJ1-1
clone_size: .
d_call: .

cdr3_nt: TGTGCCAGCTTTCGCCGGGACTCCCACTCTATGAACACTGAAGCTTTCTTT
cdr3_aa: CASFRRDSHSMNTEAFF
v_call: TRBV6-4
j_call: TRBJ1-1
clone_size: many
d_call: .